A selection of T cell receptor beta chains follows, all from one sample in a study of T cells after somatic rescue of genetic block. Here immunoSEQ multiplex PCR was the method, and the copy in TCRdb shows in-frame clones only, minus some. Seen here are 45,000 to 70,000 clones, around 96% observed once, and the top ten hold 0.075% to 0.1%. Specimen: peripheral blood mononuclear cells (PBMCs). These receptor sequences come from a child less than two years old. Both conserved end residues are part of each CDR3. The order of the fields is V gene, D gene, clone size, J gene, CDR3 DNA, CDR3 protein. The D gene is left open where the match is weak. Clone size is given for some rows only: seen once, a few or many times, or a class if the clone is expanded.

v_call: TRBV4-2; d_call: NA; clone_size: NA; j_call: TRBJ2-3; cdr3_nt: TGTGCCAGCAGCCAAGGTCAAGGACCTTTCACAGATACGCAGTATTTT; cdr3_aa: CASSQGQGPFTDTQYF
v_call: TRBV7-3; d_call: TRBD1; clone_size: NA; j_call: TRBJ1-4; cdr3_nt: TGTGCCAGCAGCTTAACGGAAAACCCCCGGGACAGGGGGCATGAAAAACTGTTTTTT; cdr3_aa: CASSLTENPRDRGHEKLFF
v_call: TRBV15; d_call: TRBD1; clone_size: NA; j_call: TRBJ2-3; cdr3_nt: TGTGCCACCAGCCCAGGGACAGGGACGAGCACAGATACGCAGTATTTT; cdr3_aa: CATSPGTGTSTDTQYF
v_call: TRBV7-8; d_call: TRBD2; clone_size: NA; j_call: TRBJ2-7; cdr3_nt: TGTGCCAGCAGAAACAGAGCGGGGGACGAGCAGTACTTC; cdr3_aa: CASRNRAGDEQYF
v_call: TRBV19; d_call: NA; clone_size: once; j_call: TRBJ1-6; cdr3_nt: TGTGCCAGTAGTTTGCAGGGATGGAATTCACCCCTCCACTTT; cdr3_aa: CASSLQGWNSPLHF
v_call: TRBV4-3; d_call: NA; clone_size: once; j_call: TRBJ2-1; cdr3_nt: TGCGCCAGCAGCCAAGATCACTACAATGAGCAGTTCTTC; cdr3_aa: CASSQDHYNEQFF
v_call: TRBV15; d_call: NA; clone_size: NA; j_call: TRBJ1-1; cdr3_nt: TGTGCCACCAGCAGAGATCGGGGACTAGCTTTCTTT; cdr3_aa: CATSRDRGLAFF
v_call: TRBV9; d_call: NA; clone_size: once; j_call: TRBJ2-1; cdr3_nt: TGTGCCAGCAGCGTAGAAGGGGACTTCAATGAGCAGTTCTTC; cdr3_aa: CASSVEGDFNEQFF
v_call: TRBV19; d_call: TRBD2; clone_size: NA; j_call: TRBJ2-2; cdr3_nt: TGTGCCAGTACAGGAGGTAGCGGGAGTATATACACCGGGGAGCTGTTTTTT; cdr3_aa: CASTGGSGSIYTGELFF
v_call: TRBV6-1; d_call: TRBD2; clone_size: NA; j_call: TRBJ2-3; cdr3_nt: TGTGCCAGCAGTGGACTAGCGGGCACAGATACGCAGTATTTT; cdr3_aa: CASSGLAGTDTQYF
v_call: TRBV28; d_call: TRBD1; clone_size: NA; j_call: TRBJ1-1; cdr3_nt: TGTGCCAGCATGTCCGGGACAGGGAGGGGGACTGAAGCTTTCTTT; cdr3_aa: CASMSGTGRGTEAFF
v_call: TRBV6-5; d_call: NA; clone_size: NA; j_call: TRBJ1-2; cdr3_nt: TGTGCCAGCAGTTACTCGACAGGCTATGGCTACACCTTC; cdr3_aa: CASSYSTGYGYTF
v_call: TRBV10-3; d_call: NA; clone_size: few; j_call: TRBJ1-2; cdr3_nt: TGTGCCATCAGTGAGTCGATTTGGCCGTTCCTCTATGGCTACACCTTC; cdr3_aa: CAISESIWPFLYGYTF
v_call: TRBV11-1; d_call: NA; clone_size: NA; j_call: TRBJ2-5; cdr3_nt: TGTGCCAGCAGCGAGCTTCTTTCGCGGCAAGAGACCCAGTACTTC; cdr3_aa: CASSELLSRQETQYF
v_call: TRBV18; d_call: NA; clone_size: NA; j_call: TRBJ2-2; cdr3_nt: TGTGCCAGCTCACACAGGGACACCGGGGAGCTGTTTTTT; cdr3_aa: CASSHRDTGELFF
v_call: TRBV9; d_call: TRBD2; clone_size: NA; j_call: TRBJ2-7; cdr3_nt: TGTGCCAGCAGCGAAAGCGGGAGCTCCTACGAGCAGTACTTC; cdr3_aa: CASSESGSSYEQYF
v_call: TRBV5-5; d_call: NA; clone_size: once; j_call: TRBJ1-1; cdr3_nt: TGTGCCAGCAGCTGGGAGCCCGATCGGACTGAAGCTTTCTTT; cdr3_aa: CASSWEPDRTEAFF
v_call: TRBV10-3; d_call: TRBD1; clone_size: NA; j_call: TRBJ2-2; cdr3_nt: TGTGCCATCAGTGAGCCGACAGGGCCGGAGCTGTTTTTT; cdr3_aa: CAISEPTGPELFF
v_call: TRBV5-1; d_call: NA; clone_size: NA; j_call: TRBJ2-7; cdr3_nt: TGCGCCAGCAGCTTGGCCGTTCAGAGGGTCTACGAGCAGTACTTC; cdr3_aa: CASSLAVQRVYEQYF
v_call: TRBV7-9; d_call: TRBD2; clone_size: NA; j_call: TRBJ2-1; cdr3_nt: TGTGCCAGCAGCCCGCGGACTAGCGGACTTTACAATGAGCAGTTCTTC; cdr3_aa: CASSPRTSGLYNEQFF
v_call: TRBV5-1; d_call: TRBD1; clone_size: few; j_call: TRBJ1-5; cdr3_nt: TGCGCCAGCAGCCCTACCACAGGGGGCAGCAATCAGCCCCAGCATTTT; cdr3_aa: CASSPTTGGSNQPQHF
v_call: TRBV30; d_call: TRBD1; clone_size: NA; j_call: TRBJ1-6; cdr3_nt: TGTGCCTGGAGCACGACAGGGAAGGACTATAATTCACCCCTCCACTTT; cdr3_aa: CAWSTTGKDYNSPLHF
v_call: TRBV6-5; d_call: TRBD1; clone_size: NA; j_call: TRBJ2-2; cdr3_nt: TGTGCCAGCAGTCTGGACAGGGGGCGCACCGGGGAGCTGTTTTTT; cdr3_aa: CASSLDRGRTGELFF
v_call: TRBV19; d_call: TRBD1; clone_size: NA; j_call: TRBJ1-4; cdr3_nt: TGTGCCACTTCCGGGACAGGGGGCGCAAAACTGTTTTTT; cdr3_aa: CATSGTGGAKLFF